A single sample gave rise to the 32 T cell receptor beta chains below, sequenced in a study of T cell repertoires in cytomegalovirus infection. TCRdb fed the reads into MiXCR, producing one record per CDR3 protein. The table records approximately 260,000 distinct CDR3 sequences, 22% of them present only once. No antigens are known for them. The specimen comprised cultured PBMCs, sampled from culture after CMV antigen stimulation. The receptor set was obtained from a human donor in good health (CMV status not recorded). Some clones in this sample may be carry-over from other donors' samples.

V usage is TRBV5-6 and J usage is TRBJ2-5, with D uncertain. Trimming took off 1 base at V and 4 bases at J, with 11 bases between the two ends. This CDR3 has 14 residues. Germline V gene data show CDR1 as SGHDT and CDR2 as YYEEEE. The CDR3 is CASSLRFLPETQYF. The CDR3 DNA sequence: TGTGCCAGCAGCTTGCGTTTCCTCCCAGAGACCCAGTACTTC.

There are a few counts of this clonotype. The J gene is TRBJ1-1, the V gene TRBV5-4; D remains ambiguous. The CDR3 runs to 14 residues. The germline V and J ends were trimmed by 4 bases and 3 bases, with 13 bases remaining between them. Germline CDR1 reads SGHNT; CDR2 reads YYREEE (reference sequence). CDR3 region: CASSRRPWDTEAFF. As DNA, the CDR3 is TGTGCCAGCAGCCGTCGGCCTTGGGACACTGAAGCTTTCTTT. The whole variable domain, filled in from reference TRBV5-4 and TRBJ1-1, reads ETGVTQSPTHLIKTRGQQVTLRCSSQSGHNTVSWYQQALGQGPQFIFQYYREEENGRGNFPPRFSGLQFPNYSSELNVNALELDDSALYLCASSRRPWDTEAFFGQGTRLTVV.

The chain links TRBV27 to TRBJ2-5, with TRBD2 matching over 12 bases. The germline gives CDR1 MNHEY, CDR2 SMNVEV (reference sequence). V was clipped by 7 bases and J by 1 base; unmatched bases: 16. CDR3 length: 19 residues. The CDR3 DNA follows: TGTGCCAGCACTGAGACAGGCCTAGCGGGAGGGGCCGGCCAAGAGACCCAGTACTTC. It encodes CASTETGLAGGAGQETQYF.

V gene TRBV5-8 combines with J gene TRBJ1-6; D gene unclear. Trimming pared 3 bases from V and 6 bases from J, leaving 10 bases between. From germline, CDR1 is SGHTS and CDR2 YDEGEE. CDR3 size: 14 residues. The CDR3 nucleotides are TGTGCCAGCAGCTCCCGGGAGGCTAATTCACCCCTCCACTTT. Encoded protein: CASSSREANSPLHF.

The chain couples TRBV20-1 to TRBJ2-1, with 7 bases lining up with TRBD1. Germline CDR1 reads DFQATT; CDR2 reads SNEGSKA (reference sequence). J lost 2 bases, V lost 3 bases, and 10 bases had no gene match. CDR3 length: 16 amino acids. The chain's CDR3 is CSASKGGAVAYNEQFF. DNA for the CDR3: TGCAGTGCTAGTAAAGGGGGCGCGGTCGCCTACAATGAGCAGTTCTTC.

The gene calls are TRBV5-1 and TRBJ2-5, with 11 bases lining up with TRBD2. The CDR3 covers 15 residues. V trimming: 6 bases; J trimming: 2 bases; junction bases outside the gene matches: 6. Germline-derived CDR1 and CDR2 are SGHRS and YFSETQ. CDR3 in DNA: TGCGCCAGCACATCTAGCGGGAGGTCACAAGAGACCCAGTACTTC. Amino acids: CASTSSGRSQETQYF.

This clonotype has more than one count but fewer than ten. The chain links TRBV2 to TRBJ1-6; a possible D gene is TRBD1 (6 bases). Trimming shortened V by 6 bases and J by 10 bases, and 13 bases separated the two germline ends. The germline CDR1 and CDR2 sequences are SNHLY and FYNNEI. There are 13 residues in the CDR3. Written as DNA, the CDR3 is TGTGCCAGCAGATTTGCAGGGGACTCACCCCTCCACTTT. Encoded protein: CASRFAGDSPLHF.

The V and J genes are TRBV27 and TRBJ2-7; a possible D gene is TRBD1 (6 bases). Germline CDR1 and CDR2: MNHEY and SMNVEV (reference sequence). This CDR3 has 11 amino acids. V was cut by 8 bases and J by 8 bases, with 13 bases left in between. The CDR3 sequence: CASATGYQQYF. DNA of the CDR3: TGTGCCAGCGCTACAGGGTACCAGCAGTACTTC.

The genes are TRBV4-3 and TRBJ2-1, with D perhaps TRBD2 (5 bases). The CDR3 covers 16 residues. V gave up 1 base and J gave up 4 bases, with 14 bases separating them. Germline V gives CDR1 LGHNA, CDR2 YSLEER. CDR3 amino acids: CASSQARTPGYNEQFF. The CDR3 DNA follows: TGCGCCAGCAGCCAAGCCCGCACCCCGGGATACAATGAGCAGTTCTTC.

V gene TRBV19 combines with J gene TRBJ2-4; 8 nucleotides align to TRBD2. The ends lost 7 bases at V and 6 bases at J; junction bases unmatched: 14. The CDR3 length is 16 residues. Germline V CDR1 and CDR2: LNHDA, SQIVND (reference sequence). The CDR3, as DNA: TGTGCCAGTATACGGACTAGCCCGAGCGTTGGAAACATTCAGTACTTC. Its translation is CASIRTSPSVGNIQYF.

The rearrangement uses TRBV5-1 and TRBJ2-2; 7 nucleotides align to TRBD2. The germline gives CDR1 SGHRS, CDR2 YFSETQ. Trimming cost V 2 bases and J 3 bases; bases outside gene matches: 1. This CDR3 region has 14 residues. The CDR3 reads CASSLTSDTGELFF. In DNA, the CDR3 is TGCGCCAGCAGCTTAACTAGCGACACCGGGGAGCTGTTTTTT. Based on the CDR3 plus reference TRBV5-1 and TRBJ2-2, the full variable domain is KAGVTQTPRYLIKTRGQQVTLSCSPISGHRSVSWYQQTPGQGLQFLFEYFSETQRNKGNFPGRFSGRQFSNSRSEMNVSTLELGDSALYLCASSLTSDTGELFFGEGSRLTVL.

This clonotype was recorded many times. The CDR3, as DNA: TGTGCCAGCAGCTCCCTTGGCGGGGACACAGATACGCAGTATTTT. Translating gives CASSSLGGDTDTQYF. V and J are TRBV7-2 and TRBJ2-3; a weak D match, TRBD2 (6 bases). The V gene's germline CDR1 is SGHTA and CDR2 FQGNSA. There are 15 residues in the CDR3. The germline V and J ends were trimmed by 4 bases and 2 bases, with 13 bases remaining between them.

This clonotype was detected only a few times. This CDR3 reads CASSPKTGPYEQYF. CDR3 sequence (DNA): TGTGCCAGCAGCCCGAAGACAGGTCCCTACGAGCAGTACTTC. The J gene is TRBJ2-7, the V gene TRBV7-9; D possibly corresponds to TRBD1 (6 bases). The CDR3 is 14 residues long. V lost 5 bases to trimming and J lost 2 bases, with 13 bases between them. From germline, CDR1 is SEHNR and CDR2 FQNEAQ (reference sequence).

This clonotype has ten or more counts. The chain has TRBV28 and TRBJ2-7, with D maybe TRBD1 (6 bases). Per germline, CDR1 MDHEN and CDR2 SYDVKM. The CDR3 runs to 12 residues. V lost 8 bases, J lost 3 bases, and 11 bases lay in between. The CDR3 DNA is TGTGCCAGCGCCTTACAGGGCTACGAGCAGTACTTC. Its translation is CASALQGYEQYF.

The rearrangement uses TRBV29-1 and TRBJ1-2; no clear D. Germline-derived CDR1 and CDR2 are SQVTM and ANQGSEA. The CDR3 has 11 residues. Between the trimmed V and J ends, which lost 2 bases and 6 bases, there was a span of 7 bases. The CDR3 loop reads CSVEFRDGYTF. Here the CDR3 DNA reads TGCAGCGTTGAATTTCGGGATGGCTACACCTTC. The full variable domain, with the rest looked up from reference TRBV29-1 and TRBJ1-2, is SAVISQKPSRDICQRGTSLTIQCQVDSQVTMMFWYRQQPGQSLTLIATANQGSEATYESGFVIDKFPISRPNLTFSTLTVSNMSPEDSSIYLCSVEFRDGYTFGSGTRLTVV.

The J gene is TRBJ1-4, the V gene TRBV13; tentatively, D is TRBD1 (5 bases). The ends were cut back, 5 bases at V and 4 bases at J, with 14 bases in the middle. The CDR3 is 15 residues long. Per the germline V gene, CDR1 is PRHDT and CDR2 is FYEKMQ (reference sequence). The CDR3 DNA reads as TGTGCCAGCAGCCTTGGGGCACTGGGTAATGAAAAACTGTTTTTT. Its protein product is CASSLGALGNEKLFF. The full variable domain, with the rest looked up from reference TRBV13 and TRBJ1-4, is AAGVIQSPRHLIKEKRETATLKCYPIPRHDTVYWYQQGPGQDPQFLISFYEKMQSDKGSIPDRFSAQQFSDYHSELNMSSLELGDSALYFCASSLGALGNEKLFFGSGTQLSVL.

The gene calls are TRBV24-1 and TRBJ2-3, with D perhaps matching TRBD1 (6 bases). The CDR3 length is 15 residues. Germline CDR1 is KGHDR and CDR2 is SFDVKD. Trimming took 4 bases from V and 2 from J, leaving 12 bases between them. The CDR3 loop is CATSDQDRYTDTQYF. In DNA, the CDR3 is TGTGCCACCAGTGACCAAGACAGGTACACAGATACGCAGTATTTT.

This rearrangement joins TRBV5-1 to TRBJ1-2; 10 nucleotides match TRBD1. Germline V gives CDR1 SGHRS, CDR2 YFSETQ. The CDR3 runs 15 residues. V lost 4 bases and J lost 7; bases outside the gene matches: 10. The CDR3 spells CASSDRQGAPTGYTF. The CDR3 DNA follows: TGCGCCAGCAGCGACAGACAGGGGGCGCCGACTGGCTACACCTTC.

The V gene is TRBV5-1, the J gene TRBJ2-1; D may be TRBD2 (5 bases). V was pared by 3 bases and J by 8 bases, with 15 bases between. This CDR3 has 14 amino acids. Germline V lookup: CDR1 SGHRS, CDR2 YFSETQ. The chain's CDR3 is CASSSSPEGHEQFF. The CDR3 nucleotides read TGCGCCAGCAGCTCTAGCCCCGAAGGGCATGAGCAGTTCTTC.

This clonotype appeared many times. The chain is built from TRBV28 and TRBJ1-1; TRBD1 is a possible D gene (6 bases). This CDR3 is built from 12 residues. Germline CDR1 is MDHEN and CDR2 is SYDVKM. V lost 5 bases, J lost 7 bases, and 11 bases lay in between. CDR3 sequence: CASSGQTHEAFF. CDR3 DNA: TGTGCCAGCAGTGGACAGACACATGAAGCTTTCTTT.

This sequence joins TRBV10-3 and TRBJ2-7; TRBD1 matches 8 bases. With V trimmed by 6 bases and J by 6 bases, 7 bases remained unmatched. The CDR3 covers 13 residues. Germline V CDR1 and CDR2: ENHRY, SYGVKD. The CDR3 reads CAIRQDRDGEQYF. The CDR3 coding sequence is TGTGCCATCAGACAGGACAGGGATGGCGAGCAGTACTTC.

In its sample, this clonotype was seen a few times. The chain has TRBV7-9 and TRBJ2-7, with D uncertain. The CDR3 contains 13 residues. Germline-derived CDR1 and CDR2 are SEHNR and FQNEAQ (reference sequence). The V gene lost 1 base and the J gene lost 3 bases, with 7 bases spanning the gap. The CDR3 sequence: CASSLGAIYEQYV. In nucleotides, the CDR3 is TGTGCCAGCAGCTTAGGAGCGATCTACGAGCAGTACGTC.

The V call is TRBV6-2 or TRBV6-3, the J call TRBJ2-7, with D perhaps TRBD2 (6 bases). The germline CDR1 and CDR2 sequences are MNHEY and SVGEGT. Trimming took 7 bases from V and 4 from J, leaving 11 bases between them. The CDR3 runs to 12 residues. The CDR3 spells CASTLGGYEQYF. The CDR3 bases are TGTGCCAGCACCCTCGGGGGATACGAGCAGTACTTC.

This clonotype has a handful of counts. This rearrangement joins TRBV7-6 to TRBJ2-2; 9 nucleotides match TRBD2. V shed 1 base, J shed 2 bases, and the junction held 5 bases outside the gene matches. The CDR3 is 17 amino acids. Germline lookup yields CDR1 SGHVS and CDR2 FNYEAQ. This CDR3 reads CASSLDGLAGNTGELFF. In DNA, the CDR3 is TGTGCCAGCAGCTTAGATGGGCTAGCGGGAAACACCGGGGAGCTGTTTTTT.

Only a few counts were recorded for this clonotype. This sequence joins TRBV5-4 and TRBJ2-3; 11 bases are shared with TRBD2. The CDR3 consists of 16 residues. V shed 2 bases and J 3 bases; nucleotides not matched to a gene: 5. Germline CDR1 SGHNT, CDR2 YYREEE (reference sequence). The CDR3 loop is CASSLRASGRTDTQYF. CDR3 nucleotides: TGTGCCAGCAGCTTAAGGGCTAGCGGGAGGACAGATACGCAGTATTTT.

This clonotype was observed a few times. The chain couples TRBV6-5 to TRBJ1-5; 8 nucleotides line up with TRBD1. The trim removed 6 bases at V and 1 base at J, leaving 5 bases unmatched. The CDR3 runs 15 residues. Looked up from germline, CDR1 is MNHEY and CDR2 is SVGAGI. CDR3 DNA: TGTGCCAGCAGCCCCGACAGGGGAAGCAATCAGCCCCAGCATTTT. Encoded protein: CASSPDRGSNQPQHF.

This clonotype occurred many times. The chain carries TRBV7-6 and TRBJ2-5; D gene ambiguous. The CDR3 is 15 residues long. Germline V lookup: CDR1 SGHVS, CDR2 FNYEAQ. Deletions cut 7 bases from V and 2 bases from J, with 17 bases between. CDR3 nucleotides: TGTGCCAGCAAAGCTTACTCCGGATCACAAGAGACCCAGTACTTC. Its protein product is CASKAYSGSQETQYF.

V and J are TRBV10-3 and TRBJ2-5; 12 positions match TRBD2. Germline assignment: CDR1 ENHRY and CDR2 SYGVKD. The length of the CDR3 is 19 residues. Trimming took 4 bases from V and 2 from J; bases not matched to a gene: 14. For the CDR3, the DNA is TGTGCCATCAGTGGAACCCGACTAGCGGGAGACATCCCGCAAGAGACCCAGTACTTC. Protein product: CAISGTRLAGDIPQETQYF.

This sequence joins TRBV5-4 and TRBJ1-1, with D uncertain. This CDR3 spans 12 amino acids. Germline V gives CDR1 SGHNT, CDR2 YYREEE (reference sequence). The ends were cut back, 2 bases at V and 4 bases at J, with 6 bases in the middle. Written as DNA, the CDR3 is TGTGCCAGCAGCTTACACGTCACTGAAGCTTTCTTT. Protein: CASSLHVTEAFF.

In this sample, this clonotype turned up a few times. The V gene is TRBV9, the J gene TRBJ2-1; TRBD1 or TRBD2 may be the D gene (5 bases each). The CDR3 has 16 residues. Germline CDR1 and CDR2: SGDLS and YYNGEE. With 3 bases removed from V and 6 bases from J, the gap between germline ends came to 19 bases. CDR3 protein: CASSGPSSRDPNEQFF. CDR3 DNA: TGTGCCAGCAGCGGCCCTTCGAGCAGGGACCCCAATGAGCAGTTCTTC.

Turning to this clonotype: An end of the junction does not agree with germline; a read error may underlie this. The chain employs TRBV4-3 and TRBJ2-1; D ambiguous. The CDR3 totals 14 residues. Looked up from germline, CDR1 is LGHNA and CDR2 is YSLEER. In DNA form, the CDR3 reads TGCGCCAGCAGCCAAGATCTGGGCTCCAATGAGCAGTCCTTC. It codes for CASSQDLGSNEQSF.

A few counts support this clonotype. The CDR3 sequence is CASSLGTSGKYEQYF. CDR3 DNA sequence: TGTGCCAGCAGCCTGGGGACTAGCGGGAAATACGAGCAGTACTTC. The V and J genes are TRBV6-1 and TRBJ2-7, with TRBD2 identical over 13 bases. J was trimmed by 4 bases and V by 6 bases; bases with no gene match: 6. CDR3 size: 15 residues. CDR1 MNHNS and CDR2 SASEGT come from the germline V gene.